This TCR beta chain stems from a study of CD8+CD57+ T cells in acquired aplastic anemia. This CDR3 has 12 residues. From germline, CDR1 is SGHTA and CDR2 FQGTGA. The V end was cut by 11 bases, the J end by 3 bases, with 14 bases between. Both TCR beta VDJ combination and CDR3 sequence profiling were carried out. Genomic DNA was the template for this profiling. TCRdb ran MiXCR on the reads and lists one entry per CDR3 protein. Of more than 250,000 distinct CDR3 sequences listed, 45% to 65% are singletons. The specimen was sorted CD4+, CD8+, or CD8+CD57+ T cells (not recorded which) from PBMCs. This TCR came from a human donor with severe aplastic anemia or a healthy control (not recorded which). The chain is built from TRBV7-3 and TRBJ2-7; maybe TRBD1 (6 bases). The CDR3 DNA is TGTGCCGTCCACAGGGCCGGCTACGAGCAGTACTTC. This gives the protein CAVHRAGYEQYF.